The present T cell receptor (beta chain) was sequenced within a study of cytomegalovirus exposure and HLA in healthy donors. Across the study: A previous analysis identified 100 million to 120 million unique TCR beta sequences derived from 180 million or so T cells.

Points on this clone: Its antigen is currently unknown.

Study-level results: Rarity held for most TCR sequences, but there were some public TCRs that occurred in many donors.

The study ran its PCR with 60 Vbeta and 13 Jbeta primers. The data were produced by immunoSEQ multiplex PCR, yet TCRdb's version contains in-frame clones alone and is incomplete. The sample has roughly 120,000 clones; over 65% are singletons. This TCR came from a woman aged 40 to 49 in good health and CMV-seropositive. Material: PBMCs.

DNA of the CDR3: TGTGCCAGCAGCGAGGGACAGGGGGCCTGCGAGCAGTACTTC. This gives the protein CASSEGQGACEQYF. The rearrangement joins TRBV4-2 to TRBJ2-7, with 12 positions matching TRBD1. V dropped 5 bases and J dropped 6; count of bases not matched to a gene: 5. Per the germline V gene, CDR1 is LGHNA and CDR2 is YNFKEQ. CDR3 length equals 14 residues.